This TCR beta chain derives from a study of blood T cell repertoires in COVID-19. For the study at large: The origin of the acute and convalescent COVID-19 samples was the United States, Italy and Spain. T cells, B-cell-depleted T cells, or PBMCs provided the cDNA or gDNA that served as material.

CDR3 size: 15 residues. Looked up from germline, CDR1 is SGHRS and CDR2 is YFSETQ. Unmatched junction bases numbered 5, after V lost 4 bases and J lost 2 bases. Measured with immunoSEQ multiplex PCR; TCRdb has only the in-frame clones, and not every one. There are around 200,000 clones in the sample; approximately 91% occur only once, and about 0.77% lies in the top ten. Donors were grouped by their self-reported clinical history. The chain joins TRBV5-1 to TRBJ2-2; 7 nucleotides match TRBD1. The receptor's source is a woman between 18 and 30 years old who had recovered from COVID-19. The sequenced sample consisted of PBMCs or T cells enriched from blood (not recorded which). CDR3 bases: TGCGCCAGCAGCCTGGGACAGATAAACACCGGGGAGCTGTTTTTT. Encoded protein: CASSLGQINTGELFF.